This T cell receptor beta chain was sequenced in a study of type 1 and type 2 diabetes patients. Study conclusions and caveats: Age and gender were not matched between study groups.

Turning to this clonotype: What it binds is not known.

PCR was run on genomic DNA. The TCR beta CDR3 region was amplified using 30 forward and 13 reverse primers. Via MiXCR, TCRdb re-called the multiplex PCR reads, giving one row per CDR3 protein. The sample records 250,000 to 300,000 distinct CDR3 sequences, around 50% being singletons. Trimming removed 0 bases from V and 0 bases from J, with 16 bases in between. Per germline, CDR1 GTSNPN and CDR2 SVGIG (reference sequence). There are 17 residues in the CDR3. This receptor was obtained from a man between 18 and 29 years old with type 2 diabetes. The chain uses TRBV30 and TRBJ2-3, with D hard to call. Sequencing input: peripheral blood mononuclear cells (PBMCs). The CDR3 region is CAWSVQIILSSTDTQYF. In nucleotides, the CDR3 is TGTGCCTGGAGTGTTCAAATCATTTTATCTAGCACAGATACGCAGTATTTT.